Listed here are 19 T cell receptor beta chains from one sample, sequenced in a study of graft-versus-host responses after intestinal transplantation. These receptors are not linked to any known antigen. Here immunoSEQ multiplex PCR was the method, and the copy in TCRdb shows in-frame clones only, minus some. The sample lists about 120,000 clones, over 85% occurring once. This specimen consisted of unstimulated CD4+ T cells sorted from spleen or lymph node cells, obtained before intestinal transplant. The origin of the receptors is a human donor who received an intestinal transplant.

This chain connects TRBV7-9 to TRBJ2-1; D not certain. The CDR3 sequence is 13 residues long. V lost 1 base, J lost 8 bases, and 9 bases lay in between. The germline V gene has CDR1 SEHNR and CDR2 FQNEAQ (reference sequence). As DNA, the CDR3 is TGTGCCAGCAGCTTAGTTGTTATCCATGAGCAGTTCTTC. It is translated as CASSLVVIHEQFF.

The V call is TRBV7-2, the J call TRBJ2-7; D is possibly TRBD2 (6 bases). Germline V gene data show CDR1 as SGHTA and CDR2 as FQGNSA. V was pared by 1 base and J by 4 bases, with 11 bases between. This CDR3 spans 14 amino acids. The CDR3 spells CASSLEKGGYEQYF. In DNA, the CDR3 is TGTGCCAGCAGCTTAGAAAAGGGAGGATACGAGCAGTACTTC.

This clone was detected only a few times. V and J are TRBV2 and TRBJ2-2; 9 bases are a match to TRBD1. V dropped 1 base and J dropped 4; count of bases not matched to a gene: 1. The CDR3 has 15 amino acids. Germline CDR1 reads SNHLY; CDR2 reads FYNNEI. The CDR3 is CASSEDRGRTGELFF. The CDR3 DNA reads as TGTGCCAGCAGTGAAGACAGGGGGCGCACCGGGGAGCTGTTTTTT.

This chain links TRBV28 with TRBJ1-1, with 8 bases matching TRBD1. The ends lost 4 bases at V and 5 bases at J; junction bases unmatched: 12. This CDR3 contains 16 residues. Germline assignment: CDR1 MDHEN and CDR2 SYDVKM. CDR3 sequence (DNA): TGTGCCAGCAGTTCGTCTACAGGGGGAGGGAGAACTGAAGCTTTCTTT. Translating it yields CASSSSTGGGRTEAFF.

This chain uses TRBV28 with TRBJ1-1; 7 nucleotides agree with TRBD1. The CDR3 contains 14 residues. Trimming at V came to 2 bases and at J to 1 base, leaving 1 base not matched to a gene. Per the germline V gene, CDR1 is MDHEN and CDR2 is SYDVKM. The CDR3 DNA reads as TGTGCCAGCAGTTTACCAGGGGGGAACACTGAAGCTTTCTTT. It codes for CASSLPGGNTEAFF.

The chain couples TRBV28 to TRBJ2-1, with 12 positions matching TRBD1. The germline V gene encodes CDR1 MDHEN and CDR2 SYDVKM. The V segment lost 7 bases and the J segment 9 bases; nucleotides outside the gene matches: 13. The CDR3 loop spans 16 amino acids. In DNA, the CDR3 is TGTGCCAGCATTCTATCCGGGACAGGGGGCGTGGGTGAGCAGTTCTTC. Translation gives CASILSGTGGVGEQFF.

The chain recombines TRBV30 with TRBJ2-1; D is uncertain. This CDR3 spans 16 amino acids. Germline V gene data show CDR1 as GTSNPN and CDR2 as SVGIG (reference sequence). V lost 3 bases to trimming and J lost 0 bases, with 15 bases between them. In DNA, the CDR3 is TGTGCCTGGAGCCCTGCCTACCGCCTCTCCTACAATGAGCAGTTCTTC. Its translation is CAWSPAYRLSYNEQFF.

This rearrangement joins TRBV4-2 to TRBJ2-1; D ambiguous. Germline V gene lookup returns CDR1 LGHNA and CDR2 YNFKEQ. The CDR3 is made up of 13 amino acids. Trimming left V 3 bases short and J 4 bases short, with 7 bases between. The CDR3 reads CASSHASYNEQFF. The CDR3 DNA follows: TGTGCCAGCAGCCACGCTTCATACAATGAGCAGTTCTTC.

The chain has TRBV19 and TRBJ2-1; TRBD1 matches at 7 bases. This CDR3 is 14 amino acids long. V trimming: 5 bases; J trimming: 13 bases; junction bases outside the gene matches: 14. Germline V gene sequence: CDR1 LNHDA, CDR2 SQIVND (reference sequence). The CDR3 is CASSLPWTGNSQFF. CDR3 sequence (DNA): TGTGCCAGTAGTCTCCCCTGGACAGGCAATTCTCAGTTCTTC.

The V call is TRBV7-9, the J call TRBJ1-4, with D unresolved. Germline lookup yields CDR1 SEHNR and CDR2 FQNEAQ (reference sequence). CDR3 length: 12 amino acids. The ends were cut back, 8 bases at V and 2 bases at J, with 6 bases in the middle. DNA of the CDR3: TGTGCCAGCGGCGGCACTAATGAAAAACTGTTTTTT. This sequence encodes CASGGTNEKLFF.

The chain combines TRBV5-8 with TRBJ2-2; D is perhaps TRBD1 (6 bases). The CDR3 loop spans 14 amino acids. Trimming took 5 bases from V and 1 from J, leaving 9 bases between them. Germline lookup yields CDR1 SGHTS and CDR2 YDEGEE. CDR3 sequence: CASRMTGNTGELFF. DNA for the CDR3: TGTGCCAGCAGGATGACAGGGAACACCGGGGAGCTGTTTTTT. The full variable domain, its missing parts supplied by reference TRBV5-8 and TRBJ2-2, is EAGVTQSPTHLIKTRGQQATLRCSPISGHTSVYWYQQALGLGLQFLLWYDEGEERNRGNFPPRFSGRQFPNYSSELNVNALELEDSALYLCASRMTGNTGELFFGEGSRLTVL.

The V gene is TRBV2, the J gene TRBJ2-7, with 12 bases that match TRBD2. The CDR3 loop spans 14 amino acids. CDR1 and CDR2 from the germline V gene are SNHLY and FYNNEI. V was pared by 6 bases and J by 5 bases, with 5 bases of the junction left unmatched. The CDR3 loop reads CASRGGLAGDEQYF. CDR3 nucleotide sequence: TGTGCCAGCAGGGGGGGACTAGCGGGCGACGAGCAGTACTTC.

The chain is built from TRBV19 and TRBJ2-7, with D tentatively TRBD1 (5 bases). The CDR3 sequence is 14 residues long. Per germline, CDR1 LNHDA and CDR2 SQIVND (reference sequence). Trimming pared 6 bases from V and 5 bases from J, leaving 17 bases between. CDR3 region: CASRVQGLRDEQYF. In DNA form, the CDR3 reads TGTGCCAGTAGGGTTCAGGGTCTTCGGGACGAGCAGTACTTC.

The chain couples TRBV5-4 to TRBJ2-1; D ambiguous. Trimming cost V 0 bases and J 3 bases, with 10 bases left between them. This CDR3 contains 15 residues. The germline V gene encodes CDR1 SGHNT and CDR2 YYREEE (reference sequence). CDR3 protein: CASSLVADLYNEQFF. In DNA form, the CDR3 reads TGTGCCAGCAGCTTGGTGGCGGACCTCTACAATGAGCAGTTCTTC.

In nucleotides, the CDR3 is TGTGCCAGCAGCTTACAAGGGGCTGAAGCTTTCTTT. Translating it yields CASSLQGAEAFF. The chain couples TRBV6-1 to TRBJ1-1; the D gene is possibly TRBD1 (5 bases). The germline V and J ends were trimmed by 6 bases and 6 bases, with 11 bases remaining between them. The CDR3 covers 12 residues. CDR1 and CDR2 from the germline V gene are MNHNS and SASEGT.

The chain combines TRBV5-4 with TRBJ2-3; tentatively, D is TRBD1 (7 bases). Germline-derived CDR1 and CDR2 are SGHNT and YYREEE (reference sequence). With 0 bases removed from V and 8 bases from J, the gap between germline ends came to 13 bases. The CDR3 totals 14 residues. CDR3 bases: TGTGCCAGCAGCTTGGTCGTGCAGGGGGGTACGCAGTATTTT. Protein sequence: CASSLVVQGGTQYF. The full variable domain, with the rest looked up from reference TRBV5-4 and TRBJ2-3, is ETGVTQSPTHLIKTRGQQVTLRCSSQSGHNTVSWYQQALGQGPQFIFQYYREEENGRGNFPPRFSGLQFPNYSSELNVNALELDDSALYLCASSLVVQGGTQYFGPGTRLTVL.

This chain uses TRBV30 with TRBJ1-5; D may be TRBD1 (5 bases). This CDR3 is built from 14 residues. V shed 4 bases and J shed 4 bases, with 14 bases lying between them. Germline CDR1 is GTSNPN and CDR2 is SVGIG (reference sequence). This chain's CDR3 is CAWTHEAGNQPQHF. The CDR3 nucleotides are TGTGCCTGGACCCACGAAGCAGGGAATCAGCCCCAGCATTTT.

J is TRBJ1-4 and V is TRBV2; 7 bases align to TRBD1. The length of the CDR3 is 14 residues. V shed 11 bases and J 5 bases; nucleotides not matched to a gene: 11. Germline CDR1 is SNHLY and CDR2 is FYNNEI. CDR3 protein: CASKGEGANEKLFF. The CDR3 DNA sequence: TGTGCCTCAAAGGGGGAGGGGGCGAATGAAAAACTGTTTTTT.

This clone was counted only a few times. The chain joins TRBV19 to TRBJ1-2; the D is unclear. The CDR3 consists of 14 residues. In germline, CDR1 is LNHDA, CDR2 SQIVND (reference sequence). Trimming cost V 0 bases and J 0 bases, with 5 bases left between them. CDR3 sequence (DNA): TGTGCCAGTAGTATAGACAGGCCTAACTATGGCTACACCTTC. Translated, it gives CASSIDRPNYGYTF. Using reference TRBV19 and TRBJ1-2 for the parts outside the CDR3, the full variable domain is DGGITQSPKYLFRKEGQNVTLSCEQNLNHDAMYWYRQDPGQGLRLIYYSQIVNDFQKGDIAEGYSVSREKKESFPLTVTSAQKNPTAFYLCASSIDRPNYGYTFGSGTRLTVV.